This TCR beta chain appears in the sequencing data of a study of T-cell memory formation after mild COVID-19. Study-level points and caveats: Pre-infection memory held some responding clones, suggesting pre-existing cross-reactive T cells responded.

This clonotype was detected only a few times. Its antigen is not identified. Researchers used 5'RACE with constant-segment primers to make TCR alpha and TCR beta cDNA libraries that carry sample barcodes and UMIs. TCRdb called the 5' RACE reads again in MiXCR, with one record for every CDR3 protein. The table includes hundreds of thousands of distinct CDR3 sequences, around 27% detected once. Germline V gene sequence: CDR1 MNHEY, CDR2 SVGAGI. There are 13 residues in the CDR3. V dropped 8 bases and J dropped 7 bases, with 15 bases sitting between them. The sample was PBMCs or a T cell subset sorted from them (not recorded which). This receptor was identified in an adult woman who had mild COVID-19 (a few samples of this study predate the infection). Cell type and time point are not known. The rearrangement joins TRBV6-5 to TRBJ1-5, with D unresolved. The CDR3 nucleotides are TGTGCCAGCTGCGGCGGCGCCGGACAGCCCCAGCATTTT. It yields the protein CASCGGAGQPQHF.